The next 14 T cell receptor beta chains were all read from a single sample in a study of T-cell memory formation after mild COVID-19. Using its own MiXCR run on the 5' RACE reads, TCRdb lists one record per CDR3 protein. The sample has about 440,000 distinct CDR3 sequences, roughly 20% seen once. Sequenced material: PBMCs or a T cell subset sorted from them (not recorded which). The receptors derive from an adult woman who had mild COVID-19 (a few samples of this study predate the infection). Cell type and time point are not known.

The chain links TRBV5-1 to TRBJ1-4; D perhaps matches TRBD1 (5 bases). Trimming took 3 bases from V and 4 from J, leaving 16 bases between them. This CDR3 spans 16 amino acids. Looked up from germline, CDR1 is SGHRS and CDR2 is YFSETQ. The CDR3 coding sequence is TGCGCCAGCAGCTCCGGACACACTGGCGGTAATGAAAAACTGTTTTTT. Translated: CASSSGHTGGNEKLFF.

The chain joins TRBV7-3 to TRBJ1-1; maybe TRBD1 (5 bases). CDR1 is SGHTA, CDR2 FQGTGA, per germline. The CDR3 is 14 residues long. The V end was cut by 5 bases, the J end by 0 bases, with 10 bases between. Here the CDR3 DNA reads TGTGCCAGCAGCATCGGGACGGTGAACACTGAAGCTTTCTTT. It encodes CASSIGTVNTEAFF.

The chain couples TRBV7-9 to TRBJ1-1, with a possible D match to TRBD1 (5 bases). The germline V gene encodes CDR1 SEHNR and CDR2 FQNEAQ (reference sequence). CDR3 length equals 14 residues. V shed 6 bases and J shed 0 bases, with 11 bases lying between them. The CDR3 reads CASRPQGLNTEAFF. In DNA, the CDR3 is TGTGCCAGCAGACCCCAGGGATTGAACACTGAAGCTTTCTTT.

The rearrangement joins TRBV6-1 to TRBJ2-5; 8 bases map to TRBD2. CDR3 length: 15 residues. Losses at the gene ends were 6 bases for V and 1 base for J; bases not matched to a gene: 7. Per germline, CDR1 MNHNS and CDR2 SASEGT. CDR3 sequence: CASSDGRGFQETQYF. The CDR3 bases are TGTGCCAGCAGCGACGGGAGGGGGTTCCAAGAGACCCAGTACTTC.

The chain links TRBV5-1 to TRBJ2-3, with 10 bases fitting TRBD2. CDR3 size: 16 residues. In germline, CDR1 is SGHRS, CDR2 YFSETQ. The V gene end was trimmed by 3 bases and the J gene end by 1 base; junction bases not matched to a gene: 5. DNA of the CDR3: TGCGCCAGCAGCTCCCTAGCGGGAGTTGGCACAGATACGCAGTATTTT. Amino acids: CASSSLAGVGTDTQYF.

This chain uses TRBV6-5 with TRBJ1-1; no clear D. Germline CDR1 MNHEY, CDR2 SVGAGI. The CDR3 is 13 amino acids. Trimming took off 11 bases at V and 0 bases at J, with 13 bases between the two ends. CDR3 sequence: CASREDLNTEAFF. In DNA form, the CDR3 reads TGTGCCTCTCGGGAGGACTTGAACACTGAAGCTTTCTTT.

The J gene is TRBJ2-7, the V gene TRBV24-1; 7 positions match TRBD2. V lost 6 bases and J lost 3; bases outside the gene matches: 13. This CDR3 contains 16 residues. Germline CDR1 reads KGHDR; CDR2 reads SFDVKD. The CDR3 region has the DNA TGTGCCACCAGTCCCTCTAGCGGCATGCTCGGCTACGAGCAGTACTTC. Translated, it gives CATSPSSGMLGYEQYF.

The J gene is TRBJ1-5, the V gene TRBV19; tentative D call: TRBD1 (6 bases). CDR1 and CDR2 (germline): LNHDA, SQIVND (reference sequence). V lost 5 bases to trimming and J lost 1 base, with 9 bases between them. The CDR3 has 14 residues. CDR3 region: CASSARGSNQPQHF. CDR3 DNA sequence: TGTGCCAGTAGTGCCAGGGGAAGCAATCAGCCCCAGCATTTT.

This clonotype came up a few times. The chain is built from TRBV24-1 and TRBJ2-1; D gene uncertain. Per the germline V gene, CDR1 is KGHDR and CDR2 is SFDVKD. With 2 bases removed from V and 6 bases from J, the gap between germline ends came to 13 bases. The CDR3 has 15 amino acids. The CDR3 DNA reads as TGTGCCACCAGTGATTCTGGTGGTACGATCAATGAGCAGTTCTTC. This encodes CATSDSGGTINEQFF.

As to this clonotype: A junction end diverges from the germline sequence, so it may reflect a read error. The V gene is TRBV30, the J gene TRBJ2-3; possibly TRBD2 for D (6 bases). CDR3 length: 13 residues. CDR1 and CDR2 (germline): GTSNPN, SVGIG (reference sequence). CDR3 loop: CAWRPTSRDTQYF. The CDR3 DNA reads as TGTGCCTGGAGGCCCACTAGCAGAGATACGCAGTATTTT.

The CDR3: CASSFKGDSYEQYF. The DNA for the CDR3 is TGTGCCAGCAGCTTTAAGGGCGACTCCTACGAGCAGTACTTC. The chain is built from TRBV13 and TRBJ2-7; unclear D gene. With 3 bases removed from V and 0 bases from J, the gap between germline ends came to 9 bases. The CDR3 runs 14 residues. CDR1 is PRHDT, CDR2 FYEKMQ, per germline (reference sequence).

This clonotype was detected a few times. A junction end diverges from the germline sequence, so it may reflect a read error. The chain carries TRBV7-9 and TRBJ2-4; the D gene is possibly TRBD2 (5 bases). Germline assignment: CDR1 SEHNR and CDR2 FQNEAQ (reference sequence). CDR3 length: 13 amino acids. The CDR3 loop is CASSQQSGVIRYF. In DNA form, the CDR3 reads TGTGCCAGCAGCCAGCAATCCGGGGTTATTCGGTACTTC.

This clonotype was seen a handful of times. CDR3: CASSSQTGVGTEAFF. The CDR3 DNA reads TGTGCCAGCAGCTCTCAGACAGGGGTTGGGACTGAAGCTTTCTTT. The V call is TRBV7-9, the J call TRBJ1-1; 8 bases line up with TRBD1. V dropped 4 bases and J dropped 5; count of bases not matched to a gene: 9. The CDR3 length is 15 residues. CDR1 is SEHNR, CDR2 FQNEAQ, per germline (reference sequence).

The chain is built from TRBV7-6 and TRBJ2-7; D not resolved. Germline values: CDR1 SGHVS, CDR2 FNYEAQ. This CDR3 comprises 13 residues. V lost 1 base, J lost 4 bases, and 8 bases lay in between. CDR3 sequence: CASSLDGDYEQYF. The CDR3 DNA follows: TGTGCCAGCAGCTTAGACGGAGATTACGAGCAGTACTTC.